Described below is a single T cell receptor beta chain sequence and its context. Its antigen is unknown. It was with a sample-barcoded 5' primer and a J-beta primer mix that a second PCR of roughly 7 to 12 cycles was run. Every single cDNA molecule received a tag from a template-switch adaptor with 12 random nucleotides. Every sample produced at least 2.5 million CDR3-containing paired-end reads. TCRdb redid the calling of the 5' RACE reads with MiXCR, one entry per CDR3 protein. The table records about 1.4 million distinct CDR3 sequences, around 59% of them present only once. The record originates from a study of blood T cells in healthy people across ages. General study results and limits: Fewer expanded clones and more diversity marked long-lived versus aged donors. Per million T cells, TCR beta diversity dropped roughly linearly as age increased.

This CDR3 is 18 amino acids long. The V and J ends lost 3 bases and 4 bases, in that order; junction bases with no gene match: 16. Germline V gene lookup returns CDR1 MNHEY and CDR2 SVGEGT. This sequence was found in a man between 18 and 35 years old in good health. V is TRBV6-2 or TRBV6-3 and J is TRBJ1-1; 8 nucleotides agree with TRBD1. What was sequenced was blood. In nucleotides, the CDR3 is TGTGCCAGCAGTTATAGCTCCGGGACAGGAATAGTTCGCACTGAAGCTTTCTTT. Amino acid sequence: CASSYSSGTGIVRTEAFF.